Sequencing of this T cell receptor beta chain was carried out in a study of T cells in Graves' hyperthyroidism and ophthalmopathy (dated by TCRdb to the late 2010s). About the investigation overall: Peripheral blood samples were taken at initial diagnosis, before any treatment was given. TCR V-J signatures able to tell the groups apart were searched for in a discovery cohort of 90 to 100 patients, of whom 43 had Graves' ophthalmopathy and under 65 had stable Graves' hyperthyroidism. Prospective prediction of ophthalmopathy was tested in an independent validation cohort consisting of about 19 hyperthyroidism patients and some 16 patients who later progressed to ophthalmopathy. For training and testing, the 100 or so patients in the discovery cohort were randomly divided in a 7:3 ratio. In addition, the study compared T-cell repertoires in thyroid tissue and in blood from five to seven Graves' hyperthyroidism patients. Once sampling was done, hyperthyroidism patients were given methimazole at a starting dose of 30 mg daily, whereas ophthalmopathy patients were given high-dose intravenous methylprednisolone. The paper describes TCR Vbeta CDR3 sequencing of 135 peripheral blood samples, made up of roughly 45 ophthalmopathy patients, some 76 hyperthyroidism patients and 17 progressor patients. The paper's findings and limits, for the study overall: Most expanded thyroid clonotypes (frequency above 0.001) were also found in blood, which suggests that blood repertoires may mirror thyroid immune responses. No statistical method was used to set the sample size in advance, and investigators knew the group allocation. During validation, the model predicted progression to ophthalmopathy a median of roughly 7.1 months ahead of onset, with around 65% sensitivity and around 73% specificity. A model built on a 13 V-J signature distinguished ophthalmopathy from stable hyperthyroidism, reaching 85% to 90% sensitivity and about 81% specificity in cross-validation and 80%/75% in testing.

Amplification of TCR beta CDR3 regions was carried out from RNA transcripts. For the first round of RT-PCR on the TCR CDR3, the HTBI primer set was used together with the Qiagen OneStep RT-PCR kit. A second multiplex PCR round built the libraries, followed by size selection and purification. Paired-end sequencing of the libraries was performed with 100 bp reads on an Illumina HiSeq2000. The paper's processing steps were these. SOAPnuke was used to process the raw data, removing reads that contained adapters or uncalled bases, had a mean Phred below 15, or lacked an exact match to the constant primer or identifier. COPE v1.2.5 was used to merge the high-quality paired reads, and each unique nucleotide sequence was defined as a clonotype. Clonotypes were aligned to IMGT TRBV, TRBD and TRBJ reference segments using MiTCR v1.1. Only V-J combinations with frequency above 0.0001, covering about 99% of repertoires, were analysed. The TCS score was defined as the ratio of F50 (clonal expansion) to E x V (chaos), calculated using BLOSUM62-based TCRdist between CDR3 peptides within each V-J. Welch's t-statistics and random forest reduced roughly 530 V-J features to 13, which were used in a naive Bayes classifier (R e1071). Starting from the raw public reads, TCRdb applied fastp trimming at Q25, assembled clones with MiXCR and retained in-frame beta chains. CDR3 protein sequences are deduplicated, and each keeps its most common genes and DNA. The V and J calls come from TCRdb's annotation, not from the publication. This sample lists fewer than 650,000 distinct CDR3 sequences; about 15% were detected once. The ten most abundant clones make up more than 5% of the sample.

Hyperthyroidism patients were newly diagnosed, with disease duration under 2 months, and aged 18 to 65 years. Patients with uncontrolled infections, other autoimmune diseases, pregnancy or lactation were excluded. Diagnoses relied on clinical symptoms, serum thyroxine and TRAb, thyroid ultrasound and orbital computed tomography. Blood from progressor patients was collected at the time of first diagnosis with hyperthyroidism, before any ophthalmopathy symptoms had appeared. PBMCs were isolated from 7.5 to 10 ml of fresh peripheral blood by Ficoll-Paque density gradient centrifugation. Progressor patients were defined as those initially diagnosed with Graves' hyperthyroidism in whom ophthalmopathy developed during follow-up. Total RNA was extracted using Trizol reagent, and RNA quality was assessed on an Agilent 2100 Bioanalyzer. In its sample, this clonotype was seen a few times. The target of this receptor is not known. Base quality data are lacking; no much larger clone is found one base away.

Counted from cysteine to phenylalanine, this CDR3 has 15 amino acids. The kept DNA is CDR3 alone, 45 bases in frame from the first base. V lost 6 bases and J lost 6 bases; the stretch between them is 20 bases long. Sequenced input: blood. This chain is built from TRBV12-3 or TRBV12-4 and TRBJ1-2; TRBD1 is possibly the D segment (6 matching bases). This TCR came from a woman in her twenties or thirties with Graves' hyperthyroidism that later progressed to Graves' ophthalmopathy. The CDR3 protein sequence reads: CASSLAGAPPHGYTF. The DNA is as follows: TGTGCCAGCAGCCTTGCGGGGGCGCCTCCCCATGGCTACACCTTC.